Sequencing of this T cell receptor (beta chain) was carried out in a study of long-term antiretroviral therapy in people with HIV. Germline lookup yields CDR1 SGHAT and CDR2 FQNNGV. The CDR3 is 15 residues long. The V gene end was trimmed by 5 bases and the J gene end by 5 bases; junction bases not matched to a gene: 6. Running of the v3.0 immunoSEQ assay took place at survey level. Method: immunoSEQ multiplex PCR; TCRdb's copy keeps in-frame clones and lacks some. The data show fewer than 30,000 clones, 70% to 90% seen once. This clone occurred once. The rearrangement uses TRBV11-2 and TRBJ2-1; TRBD2 matches 10 bases. This sequence was found in a man aged 35 to 55 with HIV. Material: unsorted PBMCs, obtained 3 years after starting antiretroviral therapy. The CDR3 sequence: CASSGSGGIDNEQFF. The CDR3 DNA reads as TGTGCCAGCAGCGGTAGCGGGGGGATAGACAATGAGCAGTTCTTC.